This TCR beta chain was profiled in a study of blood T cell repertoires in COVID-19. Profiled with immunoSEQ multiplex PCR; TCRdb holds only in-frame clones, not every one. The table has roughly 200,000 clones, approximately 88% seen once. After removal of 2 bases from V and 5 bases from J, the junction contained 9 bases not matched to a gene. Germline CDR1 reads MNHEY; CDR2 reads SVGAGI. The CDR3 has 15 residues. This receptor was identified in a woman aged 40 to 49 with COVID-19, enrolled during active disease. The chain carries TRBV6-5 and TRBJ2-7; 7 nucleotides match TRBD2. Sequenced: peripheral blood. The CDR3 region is CASSYVGGRRNEQYF. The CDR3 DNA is TGTGCCAGCAGTTACGTTGGCGGGAGAAGGAACGAGCAGTACTTC.